This TCR beta chain originates from a study of blood T cell repertoires in COVID-19. Across the study: There were acute and convalescent COVID-19 samples, and they came from the United States, Italy and Spain.

Produced via immunoSEQ multiplex PCR; TCRdb's table is partial and in-frame only. The sample has roughly 200,000 clones; 85% to 90% are singletons. The CDR3 is 17 residues long. The V gene end was trimmed by 1 base and the J gene end by 0 bases; junction bases not matched to a gene: 6. CDR1 SGHAT and CDR2 FQNNGV come from the germline V gene. This rearrangement joins TRBV11-2 to TRBJ1-3, with 7 bases matching TRBD1. The sample consisted of peripheral blood. The sequence was obtained from a person aged 65-85 years with COVID-19, enrolled during active disease. CDR3 sequence reads: CASSLGQGLNSGNTIYF. The CDR3 coding sequence is TGTGCCAGCAGCTTAGGACAGGGCCTGAACTCTGGAAACACCATATATTTT. Full variable domain (outside the CDR3, taken from reference TRBV11-2 and TRBJ1-3): EAGVAQSPRYKIIEKRQSVAFWCNPISGHATLYWYQQILGQGPKLLIQFQNNGVVDDSQLPKDRFSAERLKGVDSTLKIQPAKLEDSAVYLCASSLGQGLNSGNTIYFGEGSWLTVV.